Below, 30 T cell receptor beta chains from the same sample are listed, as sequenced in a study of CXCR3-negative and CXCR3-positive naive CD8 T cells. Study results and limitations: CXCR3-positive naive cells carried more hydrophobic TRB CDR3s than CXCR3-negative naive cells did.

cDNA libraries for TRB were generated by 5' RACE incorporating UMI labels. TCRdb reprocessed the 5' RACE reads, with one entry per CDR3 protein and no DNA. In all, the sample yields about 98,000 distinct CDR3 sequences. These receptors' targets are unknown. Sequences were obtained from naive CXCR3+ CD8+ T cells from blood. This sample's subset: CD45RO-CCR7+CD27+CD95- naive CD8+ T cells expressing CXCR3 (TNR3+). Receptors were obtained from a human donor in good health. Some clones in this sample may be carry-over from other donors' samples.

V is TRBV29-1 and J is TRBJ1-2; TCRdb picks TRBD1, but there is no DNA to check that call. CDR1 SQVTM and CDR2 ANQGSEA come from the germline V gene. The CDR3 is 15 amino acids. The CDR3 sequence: CSVDSRKGYSYGYTF.

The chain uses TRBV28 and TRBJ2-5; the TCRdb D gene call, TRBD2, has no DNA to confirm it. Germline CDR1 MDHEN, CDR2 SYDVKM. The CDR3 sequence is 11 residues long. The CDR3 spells CASREAETQYF.

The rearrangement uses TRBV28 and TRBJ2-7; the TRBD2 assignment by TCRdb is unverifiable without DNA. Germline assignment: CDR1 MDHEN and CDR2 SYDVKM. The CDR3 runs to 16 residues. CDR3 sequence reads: CASSLGLAGQVYEQYF.

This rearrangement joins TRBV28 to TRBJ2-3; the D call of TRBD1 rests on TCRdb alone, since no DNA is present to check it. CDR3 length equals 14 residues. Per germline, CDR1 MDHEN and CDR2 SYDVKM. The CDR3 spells CASTERGGADTQYF.

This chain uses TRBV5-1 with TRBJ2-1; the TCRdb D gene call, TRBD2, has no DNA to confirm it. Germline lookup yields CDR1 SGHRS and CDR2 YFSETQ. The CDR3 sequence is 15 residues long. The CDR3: CASSQRGAIGNEQFF.

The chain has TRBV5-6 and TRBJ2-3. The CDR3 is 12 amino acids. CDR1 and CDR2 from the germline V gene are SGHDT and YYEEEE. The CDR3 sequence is CASSSLQLTQYF.

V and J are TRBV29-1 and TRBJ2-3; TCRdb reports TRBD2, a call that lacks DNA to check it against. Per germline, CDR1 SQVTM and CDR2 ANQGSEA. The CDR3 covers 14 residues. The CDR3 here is CSVDSGGGLDTQYF.

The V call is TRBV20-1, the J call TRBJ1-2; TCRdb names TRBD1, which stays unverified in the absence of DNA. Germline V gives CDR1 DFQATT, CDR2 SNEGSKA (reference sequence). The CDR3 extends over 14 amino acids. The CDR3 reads CSAPSTGVSSGYTF.

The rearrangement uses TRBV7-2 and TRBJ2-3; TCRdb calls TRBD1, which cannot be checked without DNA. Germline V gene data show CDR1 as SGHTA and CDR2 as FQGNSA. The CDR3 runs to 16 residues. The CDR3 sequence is CASSLTGTGSTDTQYF.

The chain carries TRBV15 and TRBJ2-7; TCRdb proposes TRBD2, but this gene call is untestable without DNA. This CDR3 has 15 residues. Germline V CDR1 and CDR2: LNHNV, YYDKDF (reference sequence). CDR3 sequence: CATSRALEGLHEQYF.

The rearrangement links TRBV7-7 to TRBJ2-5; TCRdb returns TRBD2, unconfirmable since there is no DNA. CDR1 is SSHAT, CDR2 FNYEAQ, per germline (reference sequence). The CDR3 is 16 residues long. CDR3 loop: CASSLEAGGGQETQYF.

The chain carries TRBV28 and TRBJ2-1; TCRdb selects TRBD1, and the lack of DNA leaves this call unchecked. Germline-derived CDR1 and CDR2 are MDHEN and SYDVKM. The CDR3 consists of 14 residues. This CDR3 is CASRWTGSLNEQFF.

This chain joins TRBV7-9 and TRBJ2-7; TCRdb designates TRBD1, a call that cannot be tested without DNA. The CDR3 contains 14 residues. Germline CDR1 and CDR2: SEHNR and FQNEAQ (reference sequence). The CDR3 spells CASSPWTGKYEQYF.

The CDR3 sequence is CASSLYKGGVYNEQFF. The chain is built from TRBV7-9 and TRBJ2-1; there is no DNA to check the TCRdb D call of TRBD1. Germline loops: CDR1 SEHNR, CDR2 FQNEAQ (reference sequence). This CDR3 spans 16 amino acids.

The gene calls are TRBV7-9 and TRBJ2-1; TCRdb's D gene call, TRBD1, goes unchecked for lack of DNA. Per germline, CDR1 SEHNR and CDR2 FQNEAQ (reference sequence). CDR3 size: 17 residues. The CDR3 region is CASSLALGQGSYNEQFF.

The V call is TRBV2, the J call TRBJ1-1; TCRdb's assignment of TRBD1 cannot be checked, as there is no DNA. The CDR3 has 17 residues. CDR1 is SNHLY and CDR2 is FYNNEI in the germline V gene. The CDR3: CASSENPRGYGETEAFF.

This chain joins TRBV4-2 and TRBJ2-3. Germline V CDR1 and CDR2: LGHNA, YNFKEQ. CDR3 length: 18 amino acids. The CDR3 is CASSQESRTGSYTDTQYF.

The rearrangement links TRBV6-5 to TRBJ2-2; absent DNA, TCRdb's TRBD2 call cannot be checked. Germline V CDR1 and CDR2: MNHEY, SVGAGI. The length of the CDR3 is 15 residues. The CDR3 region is CASSHSGGADGELFF.

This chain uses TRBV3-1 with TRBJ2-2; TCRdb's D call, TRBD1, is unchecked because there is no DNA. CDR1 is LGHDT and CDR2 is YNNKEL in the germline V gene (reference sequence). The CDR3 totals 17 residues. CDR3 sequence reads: CASSPIRGEPNTGELFF.

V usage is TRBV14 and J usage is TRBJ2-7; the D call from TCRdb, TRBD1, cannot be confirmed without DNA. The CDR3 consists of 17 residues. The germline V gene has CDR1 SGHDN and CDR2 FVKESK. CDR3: CASSQDRMGQLSYEQYF.

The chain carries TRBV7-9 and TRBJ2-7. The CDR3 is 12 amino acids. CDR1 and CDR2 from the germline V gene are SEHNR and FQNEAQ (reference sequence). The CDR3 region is CASSPRLYEQYF.

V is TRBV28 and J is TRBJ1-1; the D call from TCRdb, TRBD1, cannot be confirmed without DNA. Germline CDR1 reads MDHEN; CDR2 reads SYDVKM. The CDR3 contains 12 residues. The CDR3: CASADPGTEAFF.

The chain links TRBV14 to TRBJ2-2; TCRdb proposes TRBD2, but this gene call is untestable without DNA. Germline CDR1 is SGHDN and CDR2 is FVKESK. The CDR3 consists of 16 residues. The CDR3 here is CASSRWTSLYTGELFF.

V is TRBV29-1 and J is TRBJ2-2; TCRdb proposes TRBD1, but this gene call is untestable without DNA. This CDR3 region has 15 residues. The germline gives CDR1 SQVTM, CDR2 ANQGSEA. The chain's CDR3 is CSVEESGTRGGELFF.

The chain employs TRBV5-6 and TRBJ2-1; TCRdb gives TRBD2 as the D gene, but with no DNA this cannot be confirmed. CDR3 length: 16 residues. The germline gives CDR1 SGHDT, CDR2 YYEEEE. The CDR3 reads CASSLSLAGRNNEQFF. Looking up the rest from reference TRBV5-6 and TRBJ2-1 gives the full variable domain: DAGVTQSPTHLIKTRGQQVTLRCSPKSGHDTVSWYQQALGQGPQFIFQYYEEEERQRGNFPDRFSGHQFPNYSSELNVNALLLGDSALYLCASSLSLAGRNNEQFFGPGTRLTVL.

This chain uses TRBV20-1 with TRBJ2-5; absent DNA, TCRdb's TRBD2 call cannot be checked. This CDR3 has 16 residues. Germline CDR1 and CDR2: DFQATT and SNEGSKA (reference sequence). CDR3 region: CSARGPPGGPSETQYF.

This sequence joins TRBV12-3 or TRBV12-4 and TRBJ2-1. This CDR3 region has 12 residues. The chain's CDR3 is CASSLEGVEQFF.

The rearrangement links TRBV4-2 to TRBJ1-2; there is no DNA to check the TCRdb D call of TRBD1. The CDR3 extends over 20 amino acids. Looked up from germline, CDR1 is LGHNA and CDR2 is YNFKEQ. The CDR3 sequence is CASSQVRLGQGGLLLYGYTF.

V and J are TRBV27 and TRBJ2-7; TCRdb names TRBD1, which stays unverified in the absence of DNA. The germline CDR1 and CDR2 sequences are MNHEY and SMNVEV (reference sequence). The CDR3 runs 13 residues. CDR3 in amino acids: CASSFGRSYEQYF.

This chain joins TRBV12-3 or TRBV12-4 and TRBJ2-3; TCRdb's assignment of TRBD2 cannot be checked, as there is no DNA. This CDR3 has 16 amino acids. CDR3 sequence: CASSFSSGGSTDTQYF.